This T cell receptor beta chain was observed in a study of PD-L1 blockade in urothelial cancer. The CDR3 spans 15 residues. V was trimmed by 2 bases and J by 6 bases, leaving 11 bases between them. Germline values: CDR1 SGHAT, CDR2 FQNNGV. Sequenced by immunoSEQ multiplex PCR; TCRdb stores in-frame clones only, minus some. Among around 45,000 clones listed, 88% were seen once. A note on this clone: Its antigen is as yet unknown.

Whole-study results and caveats: Durable-benefit cases showed more tumor-associated blood clone expansion at 3 weeks.

This specimen consisted of PBMCs, obtained around atezolizumab (anti-PD-L1) treatment. This rearrangement joins TRBV11-2 to TRBJ1-6; a weak D match, TRBD1 (5 bases). The source is an older woman with urothelial cancer. CDR3 coding DNA: TGTGCCAGCAGCTTAATGGGGCAGGGTAATTCACCCCTCCACTTT. It codes for CASSLMGQGNSPLHF.